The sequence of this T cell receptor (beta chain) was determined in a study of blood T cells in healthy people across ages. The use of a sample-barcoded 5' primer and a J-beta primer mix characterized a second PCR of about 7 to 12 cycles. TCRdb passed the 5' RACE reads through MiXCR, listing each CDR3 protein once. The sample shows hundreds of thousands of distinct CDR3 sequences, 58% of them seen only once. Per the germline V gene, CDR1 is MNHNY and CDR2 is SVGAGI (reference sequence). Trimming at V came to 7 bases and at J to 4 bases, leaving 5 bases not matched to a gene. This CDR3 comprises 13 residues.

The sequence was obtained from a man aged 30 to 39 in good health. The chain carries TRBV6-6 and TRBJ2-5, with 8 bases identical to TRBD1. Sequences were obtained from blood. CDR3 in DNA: TGTGCCAGCACAGGGGGCAGGGGAGAGACCCAGTACTTC. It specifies CASTGGRGETQYF.